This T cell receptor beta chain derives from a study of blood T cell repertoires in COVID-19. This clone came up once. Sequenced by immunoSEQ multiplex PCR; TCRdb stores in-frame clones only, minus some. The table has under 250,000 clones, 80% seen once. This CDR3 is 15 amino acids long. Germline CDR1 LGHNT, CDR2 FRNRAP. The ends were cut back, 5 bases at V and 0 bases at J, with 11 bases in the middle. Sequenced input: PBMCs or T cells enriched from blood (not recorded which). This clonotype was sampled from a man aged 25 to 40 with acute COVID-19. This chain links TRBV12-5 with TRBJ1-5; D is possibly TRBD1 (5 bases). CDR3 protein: CASGLGDSSNQPQHF. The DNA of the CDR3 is TGTGCTAGTGGTCTAGGTGACAGTAGCAATCAGCCCCAGCATTTT.